A single sample is the source of the 25 T cell receptor beta chains below, sequenced in a study of blood T cell repertoires in COVID-19. Clones were sequenced by immunoSEQ multiplex PCR, and TCRdb holds only the in-frame ones, with some missing. The table shows 150,000 or so clones, with about nine tenths occurring only once. Sequenced sample: peripheral blood. These receptors all come from a middle-aged man with acute or convalescent COVID-19.

V usage is TRBV4-1 and J usage is TRBJ1-4; D remains ambiguous. Germline CDR1 reads MGHRA; CDR2 reads YSYEKL. V lost 3 bases, J lost 0 bases, and 14 bases lay in between. The CDR3 loop spans 17 amino acids. The CDR3 loop reads CASSQGANLATNEKLFF. As DNA, the CDR3 is TGCGCCAGCAGCCAGGGAGCTAACTTGGCAACTAATGAAAAACTGTTTTTT.

The table lists this clone with a count of one. The genes are TRBV10-1 and TRBJ1-6, with 7 bases aligning to TRBD1. The trim removed 5 bases at V and 9 bases at J, leaving 4 bases unmatched. Germline V CDR1 and CDR2: WNHNN, SYGVQD (reference sequence). This CDR3 has 13 amino acids. DNA of the CDR3: TGCGCCAGCAGTCCCGGGACAGTTTCACCCCTCCACTTT. Translation gives CASSPGTVSPLHF.

This clone occurred many times. This chain links TRBV9 with TRBJ1-1; a weak D match, TRBD1 (6 bases). Between the trimmed V and J ends, which lost 0 bases and 3 bases, there was a span of 12 bases. The germline V gene encodes CDR1 SGDLS and CDR2 YYNGEE. CDR3 length equals 15 residues. The CDR3: CASSVGLGQDTEAFF. CDR3 DNA: TGTGCCAGCAGCGTAGGTTTGGGACAAGACACTGAAGCTTTCTTT.

The chain has TRBV5-4 and TRBJ2-7, with 9 bases matching TRBD1. V was clipped by 2 bases and J by 11 bases; unmatched bases: 11. The CDR3 spans 14 residues. Germline V gene lookup returns CDR1 SGHNT and CDR2 YYREEE (reference sequence). The CDR3 protein is CASSLESVGQGEYF. The CDR3 DNA is TGTGCCAGCAGCTTAGAATCCGTGGGACAGGGCGAGTACTTC.

The chain recombines TRBV11-3 with TRBJ1-6; 8 bases match TRBD1. The junction had 4 bases not matched to a gene; V was cut back by 5 bases and J by 10 bases. This CDR3 has 13 amino acids. Germline assignment: CDR1 SGHNT and CDR2 YENEEA. The CDR3 loop is CASSTTGGSPLHF. As DNA, the CDR3 is TGTGCCAGCAGCACCACAGGGGGGTCACCCCTCCACTTT.

This clone was observed a few times. The chain is built from TRBV18 and TRBJ1-3; TRBD1 might be the D (6 bases). The CDR3 sequence is 13 residues long. Trimming left V 6 bases short and J 3 bases short, with 9 bases between. Germline V gene data show CDR1 as KGHSH and CDR2 as LQKENI. The CDR3 nucleotides are TGTGCCAGCTCTGGGGACAATGGAAACACCATATATTTT. Translation: CASSGDNGNTIYF.

The chain employs TRBV19 and TRBJ1-1; 7 bases agree with TRBD1. Germline values: CDR1 LNHDA, CDR2 SQIVND (reference sequence). There are 18 residues in the CDR3. J lost 1 base, V lost 3 bases, and 14 bases had no gene match. The CDR3 region has the DNA TGTGCCAGTAGTATGGTACGACAGGGAGTCCTATGGAACACTGAAGCTTTCTTT. Protein sequence: CASSMVRQGVLWNTEAFF.

The J gene is TRBJ2-7, the V gene TRBV7-2, with TRBD1 matching over 7 bases. CDR1 is SGHTA and CDR2 is FQGNSA in the germline V gene. J gave up 2 bases and V 4 bases, and 5 bases lay outside the gene matches. The CDR3 sequence is 14 residues long. As DNA, the CDR3 is TGTGCCAGCAGCTGGAGACAGGGACCCTACGAGCAGTACTTC. This encodes CASSWRQGPYEQYF.

The V call is TRBV5-1, the J call TRBJ1-6; tentative D call: TRBD1 (5 bases). This CDR3 region has 13 residues. Germline V gene sequence: CDR1 SGHRS, CDR2 YFSETQ. The germline V and J ends were trimmed by 8 bases and 7 bases, with 13 bases remaining between them. The CDR3 coding sequence is TGCGCCAGTACAGACAGCCAAAATTCACCCCTCCACTTT. Its protein product is CASTDSQNSPLHF. Using reference TRBV5-1 and TRBJ1-6 for the parts outside the CDR3, the full variable domain is KAGVTQTPRYLIKTRGQQVTLSCSPISGHRSVSWYQQTPGQGLQFLFEYFSETQRNKGNFPGRFSGRQFSNSRSEMNVSTLELGDSALYLCASTDSQNSPLHFGNGTRLTVT.

This chain's CDR3 is CASSASQGSNQPQHF. The DNA of the CDR3 is TGTGCCAGCAGTGCGTCACAGGGTAGCAATCAGCCCCAGCATTTT. The chain is built from TRBV2 and TRBJ1-5, with a tentative D call TRBD1 (6 bases). V lost 4 bases to trimming and J lost 0 bases, with 10 bases between them. Germline-derived CDR1 and CDR2 are SNHLY and FYNNEI. This CDR3 spans 15 amino acids. The whole variable domain, filled in from reference TRBV2 and TRBJ1-5, reads EPEVTQTPSHQVTQMGQEVILRCVPISNHLYFYWYRQILGQKVEFLVSFYNNEISEKSEIFDDQFSVERPDGSNFTLKIRSTKLEDSAMYFCASSASQGSNQPQHFGDGTRLSIL.

The table lists this clone with a few counts. The chain links TRBV14 to TRBJ1-2; tentative D call: TRBD1 (5 bases). Trimming took 4 bases from V and 3 from J, leaving 18 bases between them. The CDR3 covers 16 residues. CDR1 and CDR2 (germline): SGHDN, FVKESK. The DNA of the CDR3 is TGTGCCAGCAGCCTACATCTATTATCCAGGGACTATGGCTACACCTTC. It is translated as CASSLHLLSRDYGYTF.

The chain is built from TRBV7-6 and TRBJ1-1; no firm D call. Germline CDR1 and CDR2: SGHVS and FNYEAQ. Trimming removed 1 base from V and 1 base from J, with 7 bases in between. CDR3 length equals 14 residues. The CDR3 protein is CASSLGQSNTEAFF. CDR3 bases: TGTGCCAGCAGCTTAGGTCAGTCGAACACTGAAGCTTTCTTT.

The J gene is TRBJ2-7, the V gene TRBV27; the match to TRBD2 covers 11 bases. This CDR3 comprises 18 residues. Germline loops: CDR1 MNHEY, CDR2 SMNVEV (reference sequence). V gave up 2 bases and J gave up 2 bases; unmatched junction bases: 11. This CDR3 is CASSLKVGTSGDPYEQYF. The CDR3 nucleotides read TGTGCCAGCAGTTTAAAGGTTGGGACTAGCGGAGACCCCTACGAGCAGTACTTC.

In DNA, the CDR3 is TGCGCCAGCAGTGAGTGGGGGGTGGGAACTAATGAAAAACTGTTTTTT. Its translation: CASSEWGVGTNEKLFF. This chain joins TRBV10-2 and TRBJ1-4; possible D gene TRBD1, 5 bases. CDR1 is WSHSY and CDR2 is SAAADI in the germline V gene. CDR3 length: 16 amino acids. The V gene lost 1 base and the J gene lost 1 base, with 10 bases spanning the gap.

V gene TRBV3-1 (or the pseudogene TRBV3-2) combines with J gene TRBJ1-2; perhaps TRBD1 as D (6 bases). The CDR3 is made up of 12 amino acids. The V end lost 4 bases, the J end lost 8 bases, and 11 bases lay between the germline ends. Germline CDR1 LGHDT, CDR2 YNNKEL (reference sequence). The CDR3 nucleotides are TGTGCCAGCAGCCTCAGGGGTGGGGGCTACACCTTC. Translated: CASSLRGGGYTF.

CDR3 sequence reads: CASSEPRNEKLFF. DNA for the CDR3: TGTGCCAGCAGTGAACCCAGAAATGAAAAACTGTTTTTT. The gene calls are TRBV2 and TRBJ1-4; D gene ambiguous. The germline V gene encodes CDR1 SNHLY and CDR2 FYNNEI. This CDR3 contains 13 residues. V was trimmed by 2 bases and J by 5 bases, leaving 6 bases between them. Together with reference TRBV2 and TRBJ1-4, the CDR3 gives the full variable domain: EPEVTQTPSHQVTQMGQEVILRCVPISNHLYFYWYRQILGQKVEFLVSFYNNEISEKSEIFDDQFSVERPDGSNFTLKIRSTKLEDSAMYFCASSEPRNEKLFFGSGTQLSVL.

This clone was observed a handful of times. This sequence joins TRBV2 and TRBJ1-4, with 7 bases matching TRBD1. CDR1 and CDR2 from the germline V gene are SNHLY and FYNNEI. The junction had 0 bases not matched to a gene; V was cut back by 4 bases and J by 1 base. This CDR3 has 14 residues. As DNA, the CDR3 is TGTGCCAGCAGTGGACAGGGAACTAATGAAAAACTGTTTTTT. Translating gives CASSGQGTNEKLFF. Drawing the rest from reference TRBV2 and TRBJ1-4, the complete variable domain is EPEVTQTPSHQVTQMGQEVILRCVPISNHLYFYWYRQILGQKVEFLVSFYNNEISEKSEIFDDQFSVERPDGSNFTLKIRSTKLEDSAMYFCASSGQGTNEKLFFGSGTQLSVL.

This rearrangement joins TRBV5-6 to TRBJ1-1; D might be TRBD1 (5 bases). The germline V and J ends were trimmed by 0 bases and 3 bases, with 9 bases remaining between them. Germline CDR1 SGHDT, CDR2 YYEEEE. The CDR3 is made up of 14 amino acids. The CDR3 DNA reads as TGTGCCAGCAGCTTGGTTCGGGGGTACACTGAAGCTTTCTTT. This codes for CASSLVRGYTEAFF.

The chain is built from TRBV3-1 (or the pseudogene TRBV3-2) and TRBJ2-1, with TRBD2 matching over 15 bases. Trimming at V came to 0 bases and at J to 7 bases, leaving 7 bases not matched to a gene. This CDR3 is 18 amino acids long. In germline, CDR1 is LGHDT, CDR2 YNNKEL (reference sequence). The CDR3 is CASSQDWGLAGGNNEQFF. The CDR3 coding sequence is TGTGCCAGCAGCCAAGATTGGGGACTAGCGGGAGGTAATAATGAGCAGTTCTTC.

V and J are TRBV28 and TRBJ1-2; 8 bases map to TRBD1. V lost 1 base to trimming and J lost 8 bases; unmatched junction nucleotides: 9. CDR1 and CDR2 from the germline V gene are MDHEN and SYDVKM. This CDR3 has 15 residues. The CDR3 reads CASSLFQGAEVGYTF. The CDR3 region has the DNA TGTGCCAGCAGTTTATTTCAGGGGGCAGAGGTCGGCTACACCTTC.

The chain uses TRBV15 and TRBJ2-1, with 8 bases identical to TRBD2. Germline CDR1 is LNHNV and CDR2 is YYDKDF (reference sequence). V gave up 2 bases and J gave up 4 bases; unmatched junction bases: 10. The CDR3 length is 17 residues. CDR3 amino acids: CATSRQKRGGLYNEQFF. The DNA for the CDR3 is TGTGCCACCAGCAGACAAAAACGGGGGGGACTGTACAATGAGCAGTTCTTC.

This clone was seen a single time. The junction and the germline gene differ at one end; a read error may be behind it. V usage is TRBV12-5 and J usage is TRBJ1-1; perhaps TRBD1 as D (5 bases). This CDR3 spans 12 amino acids. CDR1 is LGHNT, CDR2 FRNRAP, per germline. DNA of the CDR3: TGTGCTAGTGGTTTGGGAGGTGGTGGGGCCGAGTTT. This codes for CASGLGGGGAEF.

The chain uses TRBV6-6 and TRBJ1-2, with 8 bases lining up with TRBD1. The germline V gene has CDR1 MNHNY and CDR2 SVGAGI (reference sequence). The trim removed 4 bases at V and 8 bases at J, leaving 3 bases unmatched. The CDR3 contains 12 residues. CDR3: CASSWTGLGYTF. In DNA form, the CDR3 reads TGTGCCAGCAGTTGGACAGGGTTGGGCTACACCTTC.

The chain links TRBV27 to TRBJ1-1; 7 nucleotides align to TRBD1. The germline CDR1 and CDR2 sequences are MNHEY and SMNVEV (reference sequence). Losses at the gene ends were 5 bases for V and 10 bases for J; bases not matched to a gene: 10. The CDR3 covers 13 residues. The CDR3 nucleotides are TGTGCCAGCAGTCGAGAGAAAGGGGGCTCAGCTTTCTTT. It codes for CASSREKGGSAFF.

This clone was observed a handful of times. V usage is TRBV7-2 and J usage is TRBJ2-5; D uncertain. The CDR3 runs to 12 residues. V gave up 2 bases and J gave up 5 bases, with 6 bases separating them. Germline-derived CDR1 and CDR2 are SGHTA and FQGNSA. In nucleotides, the CDR3 is TGTGCCAGCAGCTTACTTGGCGAGACCCAGTACTTC. Translated: CASSLLGETQYF.